Presented here are 9 T cell receptor beta chains from one specimen sequenced in a study of cytomegalovirus exposure and HLA in healthy donors. Both 60 Vbeta primers and 13 Jbeta primers went into the PCR. The protocol was immunoSEQ multiplex PCR, while the TCRdb copy is restricted to in-frame clones and leaves out a portion. The data hold some 200,000 clones, with 70% observed a single time. The sequencing sample was made of PBMCs. Receptors originate from a man aged 40-49 years in good health and CMV-seropositive.

The V gene is TRBV6-5, the J gene TRBJ2-2; no reliable D call. CDR1 and CDR2 (germline): MNHEY, SVGAGI. The CDR3 totals 15 residues. V was cut by 1 base and J by 0 bases, with 6 bases left in between. CDR3 coding DNA: TGTGCCAGCAGTTACTTTTCAACGAACACCGGGGAGCTGTTTTTT. This sequence encodes CASSYFSTNTGELFF.

In this sample, this clone turned up a few times. This chain joins TRBV7-9 and TRBJ1-4; D ambiguous. V shed 0 bases and J shed 3 bases, with 11 bases lying between them. CDR1 SEHNR and CDR2 FQNEAQ come from the germline V gene (reference sequence). The CDR3 loop spans 16 amino acids. The CDR3 DNA follows: TGTGCCAGCAGCTTAGCTTTAAGCCCCCCTAATGAAAAACTGTTTTTT. It translates to CASSLALSPPNEKLFF.

This chain links TRBV7-9 with TRBJ1-4; no clear D. The CDR3 has 15 residues. The V gene lost 6 bases and the J gene lost 8 bases, with 19 bases spanning the gap. Germline CDR1 reads SEHNR; CDR2 reads FQNEAQ (reference sequence). The CDR3 DNA reads TGTGCCAGCAGTCCTTCGGACTTGGGCCCCGAAAAACTGTTTTTT. It yields the protein CASSPSDLGPEKLFF.

The chain combines TRBV5-1 with TRBJ1-5; TRBD1 aligns across 7 bases. Germline assignment: CDR1 SGHRS and CDR2 YFSETQ. Unmatched junction bases numbered 5, after V lost 4 bases and J lost 4 bases. The CDR3 is made up of 14 amino acids. For the CDR3, the DNA is TGCGCCAGCAGCGAGACAGGGCAGAATCAGCCCCAGCATTTT. Amino acid sequence: CASSETGQNQPQHF.

This clone was counted only a few times. The rearrangement joins TRBV5-1 to TRBJ2-2; D gene unclear. The CDR3 has 14 amino acids. From germline, CDR1 is SGHRS and CDR2 YFSETQ. V lost 4 bases and J lost 3, with 10 bases in between. The CDR3 coding sequence is TGCGCCAGCAGCCCCCTGGTAGACACCGGGGAGCTGTTTTTT. Encoded protein: CASSPLVDTGELFF. The variable domain in full, completed from reference TRBV5-1 and TRBJ2-2, reads KAGVTQTPRYLIKTRGQQVTLSCSPISGHRSVSWYQQTPGQGLQFLFEYFSETQRNKGNFPGRFSGRQFSNSRSEMNVSTLELGDSALYLCASSPLVDTGELFFGEGSRLTVL.

The V and J genes are TRBV28 and TRBJ1-5, with 8 nucleotides matching TRBD1. CDR3 size: 13 residues. Germline V gene data show CDR1 as MDHEN and CDR2 as SYDVKM. V lost 10 bases, J lost 5 bases, and 7 bases stayed unmatched. The CDR3 is CAIVQGGDQPQHF. The CDR3 DNA follows: TGTGCCATCGTACAGGGGGGGGATCAGCCCCAGCATTTT.

V and J are TRBV7-2 and TRBJ2-5; D uncertain. In germline, CDR1 is SGHTA, CDR2 FQGNSA. The ends were cut back, 0 bases at V and 1 base at J, with 3 bases in the middle. This CDR3 has 13 amino acids. For the CDR3, the DNA is TGTGCCAGCAGCTTAGCTATCCAAGAGACCCAGTACTTC. Its translation: CASSLAIQETQYF.

The chain recombines TRBV19 with TRBJ2-4, with D unclear. Germline lookup yields CDR1 LNHDA and CDR2 SQIVND (reference sequence). The CDR3 contains 12 residues. Deletions cut 4 bases from V and 2 bases from J, with 3 bases between. The CDR3 here is CASSTSKNIQYF. For the CDR3, the DNA is TGTGCCAGTAGTACCTCCAAAAACATTCAGTACTTC.

This clone was seen only once. This chain joins TRBV7-2 and TRBJ2-7; the match to TRBD2 covers 7 bases. The trim removed 1 base at V and 7 bases at J, leaving 7 bases unmatched. The CDR3 consists of 14 residues. The germline gives CDR1 SGHTA, CDR2 FQGNSA. Written as DNA, the CDR3 is TGTGCCAGCAGCTTAGGAGCGGGGAGGAGAGAGCAGTACTTC. Its translation: CASSLGAGRREQYF. Looking up the rest from reference TRBV7-2 and TRBJ2-7 gives the full variable domain: GAGVSQSPSNKVTEKGKDVELRCDPISGHTALYWYRQSLGQGLEFLIYFQGNSAPDKSGLPSDRFSAERTGGSVSTLTIQRTQQEDSAVYLCASSLGAGRREQYFGPGTRLTVT.